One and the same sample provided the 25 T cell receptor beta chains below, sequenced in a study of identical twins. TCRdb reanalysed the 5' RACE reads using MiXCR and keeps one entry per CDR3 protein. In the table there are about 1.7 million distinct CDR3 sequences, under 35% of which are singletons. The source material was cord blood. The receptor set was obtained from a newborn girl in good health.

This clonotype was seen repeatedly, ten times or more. The CDR3 sequence is CASSLEGLYNEQFF. DNA for the CDR3: TGTGCCAGCAGCTTAGAAGGTCTTTACAATGAGCAGTTCTTC. The V call is TRBV11-2, the J call TRBJ2-1; D remains unclear. Trimming removed 0 bases from V and 4 bases from J, with 7 bases in between. This CDR3 contains 14 residues. Germline values: CDR1 SGHAT, CDR2 FQNNGV. Supplemented by reference TRBV11-2 and TRBJ2-1, the full variable domain reads EAGVAQSPRYKIIEKRQSVAFWCNPISGHATLYWYQQILGQGPKLLIQFQNNGVVDDSQLPKDRFSAERLKGVDSTLKIQPAKLEDSAVYLCASSLEGLYNEQFFGPGTRLTVL.

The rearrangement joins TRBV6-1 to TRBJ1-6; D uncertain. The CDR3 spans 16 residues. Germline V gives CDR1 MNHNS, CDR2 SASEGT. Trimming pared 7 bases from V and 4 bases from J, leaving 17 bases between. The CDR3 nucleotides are TGTGCCAGCACAAGCCAGCGGGCCCATTATAATTCACCCCTCCACTTT. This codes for CASTSQRAHYNSPLHF.

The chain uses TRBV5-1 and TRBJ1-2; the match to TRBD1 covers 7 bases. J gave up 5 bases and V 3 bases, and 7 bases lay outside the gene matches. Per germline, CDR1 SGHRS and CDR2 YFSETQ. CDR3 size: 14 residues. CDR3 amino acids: CASSWDSTQYGYTF. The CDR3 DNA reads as TGCGCCAGCAGCTGGGACAGCACTCAATATGGCTACACCTTC. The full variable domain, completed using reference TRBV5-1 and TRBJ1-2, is KAGVTQTPRYLIKTRGQQVTLSCSPISGHRSVSWYQQTPGQGLQFLFEYFSETQRNKGNFPGRFSGRQFSNSRSEMNVSTLELGDSALYLCASSWDSTQYGYTFGSGTRLTVV.

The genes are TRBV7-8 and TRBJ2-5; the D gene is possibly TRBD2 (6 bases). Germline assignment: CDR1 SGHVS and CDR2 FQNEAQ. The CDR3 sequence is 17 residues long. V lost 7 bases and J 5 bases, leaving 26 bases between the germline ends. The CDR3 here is CASNNLGRLGRGETQYF. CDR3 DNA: TGTGCCAGCAACAATCTTGGTCGACTAGGTCGGGGGGAGACCCAGTACTTC.

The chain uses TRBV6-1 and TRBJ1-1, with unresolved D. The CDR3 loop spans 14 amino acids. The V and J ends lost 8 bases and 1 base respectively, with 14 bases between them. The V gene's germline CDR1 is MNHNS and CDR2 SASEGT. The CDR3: CASGLGEANTEAFF. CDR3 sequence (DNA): TGTGCCAGCGGCCTCGGAGAGGCGAACACTGAAGCTTTCTTT.

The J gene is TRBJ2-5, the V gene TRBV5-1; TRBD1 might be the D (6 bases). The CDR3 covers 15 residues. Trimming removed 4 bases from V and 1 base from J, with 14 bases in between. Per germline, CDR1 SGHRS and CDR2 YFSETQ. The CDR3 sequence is CASSHGTSLQETQYF. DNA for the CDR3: TGCGCCAGCAGCCACGGGACATCCCTCCAAGAGACCCAGTACTTC.

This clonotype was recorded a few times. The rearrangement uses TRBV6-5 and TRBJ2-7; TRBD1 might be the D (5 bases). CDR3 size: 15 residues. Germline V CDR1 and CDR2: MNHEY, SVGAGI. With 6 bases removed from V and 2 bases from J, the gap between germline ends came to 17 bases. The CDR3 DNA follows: TGTGCCAGCAGCCCAAAAAAGGGGTACACCTACGAGCAGTACTTC. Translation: CASSPKKGYTYEQYF.

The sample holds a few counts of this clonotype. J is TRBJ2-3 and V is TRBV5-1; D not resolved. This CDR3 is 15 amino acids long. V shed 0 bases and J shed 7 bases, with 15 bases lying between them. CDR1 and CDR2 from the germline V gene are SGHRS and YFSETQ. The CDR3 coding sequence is TGCGCCAGCAGCTTGGAAGGTCTAAAGGGTTATACGCAGTATTTT. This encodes CASSLEGLKGYTQYF.

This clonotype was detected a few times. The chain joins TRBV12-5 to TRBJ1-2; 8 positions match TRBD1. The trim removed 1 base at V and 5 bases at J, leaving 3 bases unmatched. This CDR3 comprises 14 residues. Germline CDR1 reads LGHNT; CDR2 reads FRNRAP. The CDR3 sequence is CASGLGTGTYGYTF. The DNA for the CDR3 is TGTGCTAGTGGTTTGGGGACAGGGACTTATGGCTACACCTTC. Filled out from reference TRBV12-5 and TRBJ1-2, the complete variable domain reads DARVTQTPRHKVTEMGQEVTMRCQPILGHNTVFWYRQTMMQGLELLAYFRNRAPLDDSGMPKDRFSAEMPDATLATLKIQPSEPRDSAVYFCASGLGTGTYGYTFGSGTRLTVV.

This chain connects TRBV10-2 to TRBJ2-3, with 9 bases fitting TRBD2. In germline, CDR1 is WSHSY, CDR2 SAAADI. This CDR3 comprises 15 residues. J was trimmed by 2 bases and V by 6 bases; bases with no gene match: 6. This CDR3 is CASRVAGVYTDTQYF. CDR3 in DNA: TGCGCCAGCAGGGTAGCGGGGGTTTACACAGATACGCAGTATTTT.

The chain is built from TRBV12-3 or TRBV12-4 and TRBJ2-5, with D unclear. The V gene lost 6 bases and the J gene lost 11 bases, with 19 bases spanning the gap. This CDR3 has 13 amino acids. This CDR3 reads CASRRLSVLEQYF. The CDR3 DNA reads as TGTGCCAGCAGGCGGCTAAGCGTCCTTGAGCAGTACTTC.

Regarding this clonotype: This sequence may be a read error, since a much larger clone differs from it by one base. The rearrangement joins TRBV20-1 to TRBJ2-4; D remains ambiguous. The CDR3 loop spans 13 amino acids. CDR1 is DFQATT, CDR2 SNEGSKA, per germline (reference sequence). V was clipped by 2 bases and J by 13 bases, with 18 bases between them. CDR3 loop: CSARRSTSYAQYF. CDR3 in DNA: TGCAGTGCTAGACGGTCCACTTCCTACGCGCAGTACTTC.

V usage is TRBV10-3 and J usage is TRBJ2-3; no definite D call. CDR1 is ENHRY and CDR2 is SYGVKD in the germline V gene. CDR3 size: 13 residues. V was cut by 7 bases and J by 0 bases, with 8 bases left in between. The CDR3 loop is CAIMQSSTDTQYF. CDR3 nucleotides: TGTGCCATCATGCAGAGTAGCACAGATACGCAGTATTTT.

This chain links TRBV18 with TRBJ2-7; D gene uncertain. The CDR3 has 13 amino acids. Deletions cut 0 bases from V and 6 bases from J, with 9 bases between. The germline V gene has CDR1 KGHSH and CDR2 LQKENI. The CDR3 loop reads CASSPPGKAEQYF. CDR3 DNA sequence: TGTGCCAGCTCACCACCGGGGAAGGCCGAGCAGTACTTC.

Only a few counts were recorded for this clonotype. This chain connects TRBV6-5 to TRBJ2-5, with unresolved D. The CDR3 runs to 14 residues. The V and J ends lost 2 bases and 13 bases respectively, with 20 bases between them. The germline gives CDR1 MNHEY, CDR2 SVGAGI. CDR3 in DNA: TGTGCCAGCAGTTACACGGCGCAACGTCCCAGTTTGTACTTC. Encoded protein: CASSYTAQRPSLYF.

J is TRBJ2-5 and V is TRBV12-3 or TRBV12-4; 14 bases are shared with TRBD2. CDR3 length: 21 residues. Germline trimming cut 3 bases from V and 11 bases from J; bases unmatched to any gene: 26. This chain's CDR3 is CASSFRRLGLAGDPGIGEQYF. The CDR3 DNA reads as TGTGCCAGCAGTTTCCGCCGCCTGGGACTAGCGGGAGACCCTGGAATCGGTGAGCAGTACTTC.

The CDR3 protein is CASSQIQGRTEAFF. The CDR3 DNA reads as TGTGCCAGCAGCCAAATTCAGGGGAGGACTGAAGCTTTCTTT. This chain uses TRBV4-2 with TRBJ1-1, with a weak D call TRBD1 (6 bases). This CDR3 has 14 amino acids. Germline V gene data show CDR1 as LGHNA and CDR2 as YNFKEQ. V lost 2 bases and J lost 5, with 12 bases in between.

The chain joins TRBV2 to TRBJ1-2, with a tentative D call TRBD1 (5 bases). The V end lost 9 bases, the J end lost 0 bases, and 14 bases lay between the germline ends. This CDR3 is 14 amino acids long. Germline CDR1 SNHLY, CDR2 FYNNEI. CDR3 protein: CASPNRLPNYGYTF. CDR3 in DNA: TGTGCCAGTCCAAACAGGCTCCCTAACTATGGCTACACCTTC.

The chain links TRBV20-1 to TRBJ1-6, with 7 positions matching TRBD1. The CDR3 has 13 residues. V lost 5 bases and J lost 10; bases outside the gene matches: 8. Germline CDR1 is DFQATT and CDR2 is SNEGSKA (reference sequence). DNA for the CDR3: TGCAGTGCTTCCCCGACAGGGCGGTCACCCCTCCACTTT. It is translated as CSASPTGRSPLHF.

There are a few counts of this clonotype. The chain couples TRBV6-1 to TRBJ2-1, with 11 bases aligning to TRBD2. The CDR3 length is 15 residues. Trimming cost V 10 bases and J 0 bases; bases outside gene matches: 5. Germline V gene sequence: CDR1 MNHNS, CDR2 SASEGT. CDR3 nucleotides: TGTGCCATTGTAGCGGGGGGGCCCTCCTACAATGAGCAGTTCTTC. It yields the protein CAIVAGGPSYNEQFF.

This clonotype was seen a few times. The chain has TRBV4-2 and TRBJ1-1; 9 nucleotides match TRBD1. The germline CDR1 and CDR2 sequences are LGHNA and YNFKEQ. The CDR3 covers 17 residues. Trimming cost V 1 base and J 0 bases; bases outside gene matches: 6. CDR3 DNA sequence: TGTGCCAGCAGCCAAGTCCCGGGACAGGGTATGAACACTGAAGCTTTCTTT. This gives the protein CASSQVPGQGMNTEAFF.

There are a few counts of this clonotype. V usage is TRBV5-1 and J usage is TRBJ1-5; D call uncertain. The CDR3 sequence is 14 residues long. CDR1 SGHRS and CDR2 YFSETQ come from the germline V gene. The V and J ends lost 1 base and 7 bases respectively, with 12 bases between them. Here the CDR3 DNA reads TGCGCCAGCAGCTTGACGGTGAGCGGCCAGCCCCAGCATTTT. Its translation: CASSLTVSGQPQHF.

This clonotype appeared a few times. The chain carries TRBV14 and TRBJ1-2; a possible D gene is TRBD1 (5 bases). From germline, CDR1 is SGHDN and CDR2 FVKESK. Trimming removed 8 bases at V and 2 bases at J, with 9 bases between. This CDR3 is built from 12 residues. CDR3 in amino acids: CASGAQNYGYTF. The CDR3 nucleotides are TGTGCCAGCGGGGCACAGAACTATGGCTACACCTTC.

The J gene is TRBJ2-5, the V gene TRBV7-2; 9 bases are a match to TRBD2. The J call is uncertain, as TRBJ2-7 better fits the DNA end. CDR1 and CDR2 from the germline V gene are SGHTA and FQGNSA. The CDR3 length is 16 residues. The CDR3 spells CASSLGASGNLYEQYF. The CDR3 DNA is TGTGCCAGCAGCTTAGGGGCTAGCGGGAATCTATACGAGCAGTACTTC.

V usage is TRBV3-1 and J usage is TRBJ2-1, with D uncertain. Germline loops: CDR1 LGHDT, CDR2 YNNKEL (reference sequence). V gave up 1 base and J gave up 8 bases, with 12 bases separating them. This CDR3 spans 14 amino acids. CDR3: CASSQGGFGDEQFF. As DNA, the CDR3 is TGTGCCAGCAGCCAAGGGGGTTTTGGCGATGAGCAGTTCTTC.